These 3 T cell receptor beta chains came from one sample sequenced in a study of T cell responses to AZD1222 COVID-19 vaccine (dated by TCRdb to the early 2020s). The library came from the immunoSEQ multiplex PCR assay. Sourced from immuneACCESS, this table was stored by TCRdb with only in-frame sequences that have V and J called. A share of the clones is absent; for the studies checked, an unresolved V gene accounts for under half, and the remainder has no known explanation. The table for this sample lists 150,000 to 200,000 clones; 90% of them were counted only once. Approximately 1.4% of the sample is in the top ten clones. This specimen's time point label, interpreted: baseline before first vaccination. The source material was peripheral blood, sampled on day 0 of AZD1222 vaccination. The receptors shown here come from an adult in good health.

This clone was seen just once. The chain links TRBV2 to TRBJ1-3, with D perhaps matching TRBD1 (5 bases). The V gene's germline CDR1 is SNHLY and CDR2 FYNNEI. The CDR3 runs to 12 residues. V lost 10 bases to trimming and J lost 4 bases, with 11 bases between them. CDR3 sequence (DNA): TGTGCCACCCCAGGGCCCGGAAACACCATATATTTT. Protein sequence: CATPGPGNTIYF.

This clone was counted once. The J gene is TRBJ2-7, the V gene TRBV15; TRBD1 matches 7 bases. Germline lookup yields CDR1 LNHNV and CDR2 YYDKDF (reference sequence). The V segment lost 3 bases and the J segment 6 bases; nucleotides outside the gene matches: 8. CDR3 length: 14 residues. The CDR3 sequence: CATSRGQGVREQYF. In DNA, the CDR3 is TGTGCCACCAGCAGGGGGCAGGGGGTCCGCGAGCAGTACTTC.

CDR3 coding DNA: TGCGCCAGCAGCTTGGACCCGGACAGACCGGCGTACTTC. It specifies CASSLDPDRPAYF. This rearrangement joins TRBV5-1 to TRBJ2-4; maybe TRBD1 (6 bases). The V end lost 0 bases, the J end lost 15 bases, and 16 bases lay between the germline ends. CDR3 length: 13 residues. Germline CDR1 is SGHRS and CDR2 is YFSETQ.